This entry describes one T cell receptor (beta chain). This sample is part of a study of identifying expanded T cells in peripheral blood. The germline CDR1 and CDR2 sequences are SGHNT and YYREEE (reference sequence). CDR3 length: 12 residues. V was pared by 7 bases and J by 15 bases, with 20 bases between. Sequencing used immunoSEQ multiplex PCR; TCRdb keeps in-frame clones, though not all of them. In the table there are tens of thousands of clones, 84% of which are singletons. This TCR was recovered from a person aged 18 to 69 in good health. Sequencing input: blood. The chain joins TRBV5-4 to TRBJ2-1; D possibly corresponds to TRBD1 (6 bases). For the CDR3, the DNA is TGTGCCAGCCTGAAACAAAGTTTAGGGGGGTTCTTC. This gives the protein CASLKQSLGGFF.